Presented here are 3 T cell receptor beta chains from one specimen sequenced in a study of Ad26.COV2.S vaccination and SARS-CoV-2 variants. The treatment denotes: 19 received Ad26.COV2.S at low or high dose, single or two shots; a few received placebo; per-sample allocation not given. Sampling happened 63 days after the first vaccine or placebo injection. The assay was immunoSEQ multiplex PCR, and TCRdb's table has in-frame clones only and misses some. This table holds about 680,000 clones, around 92% found once. The material was peripheral blood, obtained in a trial of Ad26.COV2.S vaccine versus placebo. The receptor set was obtained from a person aged 18-65 years who received the Ad26.COV2.S COVID-19 vaccine or a placebo.

The chain recombines TRBV29-1 with TRBJ1-1, with D possibly TRBD1 on 5 matching bases. V gave up 0 bases and J gave up 2 bases, with 10 bases separating them. The germline V gene has CDR1 SQVTM and CDR2 ANQGSEA. This CDR3 has 14 amino acids. DNA for the CDR3: TGCAGCGTTGAAGAGTCGACAGTAAACACTGAAGCTTTCTTT. Encoded protein: CSVEESTVNTEAFF.

This chain connects TRBV4-2 to TRBJ1-2; weak D call: TRBD1 (5 bases). In germline, CDR1 is LGHNA, CDR2 YNFKEQ. V lost 3 bases and J lost 4, with 15 bases in between. CDR3 length: 15 amino acids. The CDR3 DNA reads TGTGCCAGCAGCCAGGGGGGGGAGGGTGGCTATGGCTACACCTTC. It yields the protein CASSQGGEGGYGYTF.

The chain recombines TRBV9 with TRBJ2-1; 9 bases map to TRBD2. CDR1 is SGDLS, CDR2 YYNGEE, per germline. There are 17 residues in the CDR3. Germline trimming cut 0 bases from V and 8 bases from J; bases unmatched to any gene: 12. The CDR3, as DNA: TGTGCCAGCAGCGTAGCTACGTTGGCGGGGGGGCCGCATGAGCAGTTCTTC. Encoded protein: CASSVATLAGGPHEQFF. Complete variable domain (other parts from reference TRBV9 and TRBJ2-1): DSGVTQTPKHLITATGQRVTLRCSPRSGDLSVYWYQQSLDQGLQFLIQYYNGEERAKGNILERFSAQQFPDLHSELNLSSLELGDSALYFCASSVATLAGGPHEQFFGPGTRLTVL.